What follows are 5 T cell receptor beta chains derived from one specimen sequenced in a study of technical replicates of blood from several donors. Profiling relied on immunoSEQ multiplex PCR, and the TCRdb table lists in-frame clones only, not all of them. The table shows about 50,000 clones, with roughly 95% occurring only once. Input material: T cells isolated from PBMCs. These receptors all stem from a human donor in good health.

The chain has TRBV19 and TRBJ2-7; D may be TRBD1 (6 bases). Germline CDR1 and CDR2: LNHDA and SQIVND (reference sequence). The CDR3 contains 13 residues. V was shortened by 6 bases and J by 2 bases, with 11 bases between the two germline ends. Here the CDR3 DNA reads TGTGCCAGTAGCCCGGGACATACCTACGAGCAGTACTTC. Encoded protein: CASSPGHTYEQYF.

The chain is built from TRBV7-9 and TRBJ2-1; D may be TRBD2 (7 bases). Trimming stripped 4 bases from V and 5 bases from J, with 24 bases between. Germline V gene lookup returns CDR1 SEHNR and CDR2 FQNEAQ (reference sequence). This CDR3 has 18 residues. CDR3 nucleotide sequence: TGTGCCAGCAGCTGGGATCTGGCGGGGGCCCACGGACACAATGAGCAGTTCTTC. Translating gives CASSWDLAGAHGHNEQFF.

V usage is TRBV2 and J usage is TRBJ1-3; D is perhaps TRBD1 (5 bases). Germline CDR1 SNHLY, CDR2 FYNNEI. Trimming removed 4 bases from V and 2 bases from J, with 6 bases in between. The CDR3 extends over 13 amino acids. In DNA, the CDR3 is TGTGCCAGCAGTGGGGGCACTGGAAACACCATATATTTT. It specifies CASSGGTGNTIYF.

In its sample, this clone was seen once. The chain has TRBV19 and TRBJ2-7; a possible D gene is TRBD1 (6 bases). This CDR3 has 14 residues. V was pared by 9 bases and J by 3 bases, with 18 bases between. Germline CDR1 reads LNHDA; CDR2 reads SQIVND (reference sequence). The CDR3 sequence is CASRSHRDGYEQYF. CDR3 coding DNA: TGTGCCAGCAGGAGCCACAGGGACGGCTACGAGCAGTACTTC.

The CDR3 here is CASSFYPGTGKDEQYF. Written as DNA, the CDR3 is TGTGCCAGCAGTTTCTACCCAGGGACAGGGAAGGACGAGCAGTACTTC. The chain has TRBV27 and TRBJ2-7; 9 bases are a match to TRBD1. CDR1 and CDR2 from the germline V gene are MNHEY and SMNVEV (reference sequence). J lost 5 bases, V lost 3 bases, and 11 bases had no gene match. This CDR3 is 16 amino acids long.